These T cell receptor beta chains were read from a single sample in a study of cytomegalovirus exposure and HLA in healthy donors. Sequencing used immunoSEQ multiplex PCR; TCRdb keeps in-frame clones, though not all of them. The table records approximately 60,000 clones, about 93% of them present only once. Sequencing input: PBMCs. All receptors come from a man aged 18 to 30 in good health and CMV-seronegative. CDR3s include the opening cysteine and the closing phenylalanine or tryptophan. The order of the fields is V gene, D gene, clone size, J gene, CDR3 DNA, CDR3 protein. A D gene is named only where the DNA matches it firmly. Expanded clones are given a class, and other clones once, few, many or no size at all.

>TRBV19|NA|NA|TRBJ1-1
TGTGCCAGTAGTATAGGTAAGGGCCGCCGGGGTTGGGACACTGAAGCTTTCTTT
CASSIGKGRRGWDTEAFF
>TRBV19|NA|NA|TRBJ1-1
TGTGCCAGTAGTAGTGACAGATCTTCTGAAGCTTTCTTT
CASSSDRSSEAFF
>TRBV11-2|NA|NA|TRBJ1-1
TGTGCCAGCAGCTTAGGACTGGGTGCTGAAGCTTTCTTT
CASSLGLGAEAFF
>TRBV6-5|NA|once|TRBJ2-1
TGTGCCAGCAGTACGGGTAATGAGCAGTTCTTC
CASSTGNEQFF
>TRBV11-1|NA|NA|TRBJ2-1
TGTGCCAGCAGCTTAAGGAGGGCCCTTCGCGATGAGCAGTTCTTC
CASSLRRALRDEQFF
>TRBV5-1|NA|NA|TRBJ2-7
TGCGCCAGCAGAGAATCTTTGGCGGCGGACTACGAGCAGTACTTC
CASRESLAADYEQYF
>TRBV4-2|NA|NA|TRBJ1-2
TGTGCCAGCAGCCAAACAGGAAACTATGGCTACACCTTC
CASSQTGNYGYTF
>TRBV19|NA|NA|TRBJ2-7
TGTGCCAGTGGGGAAGGGACTCCTCCTCGGTACGAGCAGTACTTC
CASGEGTPPRYEQYF
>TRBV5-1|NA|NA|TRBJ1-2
TGCGCCAGCAGCCCCCCAGCTAACTATGGCTACACCTTC
CASSPPANYGYTF
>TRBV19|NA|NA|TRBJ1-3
TGTGCCACTCTCCGCAGGGGCTCTGGAAACACCATATATTTT
CATLRRGSGNTIYF
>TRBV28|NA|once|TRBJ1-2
TGTGCCAGCACCCCGGGAGGAGGGGGAGGGAGAACTAACTATGGCTACACCTTC
CASTPGGGGGRTNYGYTF
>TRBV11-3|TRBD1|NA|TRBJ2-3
TGTGCCAGCAGCCTCGGCACAGGGGCTAGCACAGATACGCAGTATTTT
CASSLGTGASTDTQYF
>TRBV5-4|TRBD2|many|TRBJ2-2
TGTGCCAGCAGCTGGACTAGCGGGAGTACCGGGGAGCTGTTTTTT
CASSWTSGSTGELFF
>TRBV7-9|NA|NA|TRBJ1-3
TGTGCCAGCAGCCTCCAGTTGGGCCTCTCTGGAAACACCATATATTTT
CASSLQLGLSGNTIYF
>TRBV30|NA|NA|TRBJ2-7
TGTGCCTGGAGTGTACAGGCCCTCGGGAGCTCCTACGAGCAGTACTTC
CAWSVQALGSSYEQYF
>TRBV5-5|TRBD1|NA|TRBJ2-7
TGTGCCAGCAGCTTGATAAACAGGGGGCTCGGAACCCACGAGCAGTACTTC
CASSLINRGLGTHEQYF
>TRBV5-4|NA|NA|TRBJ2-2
TGTGCCAGCACCCTCGACACCGGGGAGCTGTTTTTT
CASTLDTGELFF
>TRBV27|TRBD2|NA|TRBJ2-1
TGTGCCAGCAGTCCGAGACTAGCGGGCGTGCTCCCCTACAATGAGCAGTTCTTC
CASSPRLAGVLPYNEQFF
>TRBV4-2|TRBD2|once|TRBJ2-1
TGTGCCAGCAGCAAGCGAGGCGGGAGGGCCGATAATGAGCAGTTCTTC
CASSKRGGRADNEQFF
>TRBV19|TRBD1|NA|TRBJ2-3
TGTGCCAGTAGCGGCCTCGACAGGGTCAGCACAGATACGCAGTATTTT
CASSGLDRVSTDTQYF
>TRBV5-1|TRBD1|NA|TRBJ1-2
TGCGCCAGCAGCGCGGGACAGGTAGGGTCCTATGGCTACACCTTC
CASSAGQVGSYGYTF
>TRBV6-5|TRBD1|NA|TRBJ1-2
TGTGCCAGCAGTACGACAGGGGACGGCTACACCTTC
CASSTTGDGYTF
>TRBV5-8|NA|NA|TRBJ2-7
TGTGCCAGCAGCTTAACTAGCTCCTACGAGCAGTACTTC
CASSLTSSYEQYF
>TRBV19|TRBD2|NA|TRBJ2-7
TGTGCCAGTAGTACCATAGCGGGAGGGCCCGGCGAGCAGTACTTC
CASSTIAGGPGEQYF
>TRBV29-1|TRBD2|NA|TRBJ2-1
TGCAGCGTTGAGACTAGCGGGAGAGGGTGGGGTGAGCAGTTCTTC
CSVETSGRGWGEQFF
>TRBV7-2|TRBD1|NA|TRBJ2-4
TGTGCCAGCAGCGAACAGGGGGCGCTTCTACTAGCCAAAAACATTCAGTACTTC
CASSEQGALLLAKNIQYF
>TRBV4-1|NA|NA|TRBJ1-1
TGCGCCAGCAGCCAAGAATCTAGACCTAAAATCGGAGCTTTCTTT
CASSQESRPKIGAFF
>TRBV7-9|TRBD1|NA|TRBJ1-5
TGTGCCAGCGGGGGACAGGGTGTTAATCAGCCCCAGCATTTT
CASGGQGVNQPQHF
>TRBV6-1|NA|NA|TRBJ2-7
TGTGCCAGCAGCCCCGGGGGAGCCGGGAGCTACGAGCAGTACTTC
CASSPGGAGSYEQYF
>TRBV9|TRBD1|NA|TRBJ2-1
TGTGCCAGCAGCGTATCGGGACAGGGGACCTACAATGAGCAGTTCTTC
CASSVSGQGTYNEQFF
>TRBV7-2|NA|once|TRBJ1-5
TGTGCCAGCAGCTTCGGTAGCAATCAGCCCCAGCATTTT
CASSFGSNQPQHF
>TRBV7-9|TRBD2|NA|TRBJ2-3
TGTGCCAGCAGCGAATACTCTAGCGGGAGGGGGGATACGCAGTATTTT
CASSEYSSGRGDTQYF
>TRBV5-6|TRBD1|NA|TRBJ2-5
TGTGCCAGCAGCGGGACAGGACAGGTCCAAGAGACCCAGTACTTC
CASSGTGQVQETQYF
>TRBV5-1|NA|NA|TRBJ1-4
TGCGCCAGCAGCTTTGGAGGGGCGAATGAAAAACTGTTTTTT
CASSFGGANEKLFF
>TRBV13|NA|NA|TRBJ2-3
TGTGCCAGCAGCTTATCCAGAGATACGCAGTATTTT
CASSLSRDTQYF
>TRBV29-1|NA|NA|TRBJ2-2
TGCAGCGTTGATGAGACGAACACCGGGGAGCTGTTTTTT
CSVDETNTGELFF
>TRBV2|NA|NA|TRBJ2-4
TGTGCCAGCAGTGTGTTATCGAAAAACATTCAGTACTTC
CASSVLSKNIQYF